Following are 18 T cell receptor beta chains from one sample sequenced in a study of neurological immune-mediated disorders. TCRdb redid the calling of the 5' RACE reads with MiXCR, one entry per CDR3 protein. Of tens of thousands of distinct CDR3 sequences listed, about 3.4% are singletons. The sample was PBMCs. These TCRs come from a man aged 35-49 years with multiple sclerosis.

This clonotype was found many times. The gene calls are TRBV9 and TRBJ2-1; D ambiguous. The CDR3 spans 14 residues. Trimming cost V 0 bases and J 0 bases, with 4 bases left between them. Per the germline V gene, CDR1 is SGDLS and CDR2 is YYNGEE. The CDR3 region has the DNA TGTGCCAGCAGCGTAGTGATCTCCTACAATGAGCAGTTCTTC. Amino acid sequence: CASSVVISYNEQFF.

This clonotype was detected many times. A junction end diverges from the germline sequence, so it may reflect a read error. This chain joins TRBV6-5 and TRBJ1-5; no reliable D call. CDR1 and CDR2 from the germline V gene are MNHEY and SVGAGI. The CDR3 has 13 amino acids. CDR3 amino acids: CASSLALNQPQHF. CDR3 DNA sequence: TGTGCCAGTAGTTTAGCCCTCAATCAGCCCCAGCATTTT.

This clonotype was seen many times. J is TRBJ2-3 and V is TRBV12-3 or TRBV12-4; D is unresolved. The CDR3 runs to 13 residues. V lost 6 bases to trimming and J lost 7 bases, with 14 bases between them. DNA of the CDR3: TGTGCCAGCAGCCGGCCGGGCAGGTATACGCAGTATTTT. Translating it yields CASSRPGRYTQYF.

This clonotype was found many times. The chain recombines TRBV5-1 with TRBJ2-1; tentative D call: TRBD2 (6 bases). V lost 4 bases, J lost 8 bases, and 16 bases lay in between. Germline loops: CDR1 SGHRS, CDR2 YFSETQ. The CDR3 sequence is 14 residues long. CDR3 sequence (DNA): TGCGCCAGCAGCCCCCTCGCGGGAAGGGATGAGCAGTTCTTC. Amino acid sequence: CASSPLAGRDEQFF.

This clonotype occurred many times. The chain uses TRBV4-2 and TRBJ2-7, with D perhaps matching TRBD2 (6 bases). The V gene's germline CDR1 is LGHNA and CDR2 YNFKEQ. Trimming removed 0 bases at V and 2 bases at J, with 17 bases between. The CDR3 loop spans 17 amino acids. DNA of the CDR3: TGTGCCAGCAGCCAAGATTGGAGGGCTGGGCCTACCTACGAGCAGTACTTC. This encodes CASSQDWRAGPTYEQYF.

V and J are TRBV27 and TRBJ2-1; 8 bases are shared with TRBD1. V shed 5 bases and J 11 bases; nucleotides not matched to a gene: 8. The CDR3 runs 13 residues. The germline CDR1 and CDR2 sequences are MNHEY and SMNVEV (reference sequence). The CDR3 DNA sequence: TGTGCCAGCAGTCCGGACAGGGCCGACAAGCAGTTCTTC. It is translated as CASSPDRADKQFF.

This clonotype occurred many times. This chain uses TRBV20-1 with TRBJ1-1; the D is unclear. V was pared by 1 base and J by 0 bases, with 15 bases between. The CDR3 extends over 16 amino acids. The germline CDR1 and CDR2 sequences are DFQATT and SNEGSKA (reference sequence). The CDR3 bases are TGCAGTGCTAGAGTGGCCAGGAATTCCATGAACACTGAAGCTTTCTTT. Translation: CSARVARNSMNTEAFF.

This chain uses TRBV14 with TRBJ2-1, with 7 nucleotides matching TRBD2. The V segment lost 1 base and the J segment 6 bases; nucleotides outside the gene matches: 0. The length of the CDR3 is 13 residues. The germline CDR1 and CDR2 sequences are SGHDN and FVKESK. CDR3 in amino acids: CASSQGGSNEQFF. CDR3 nucleotide sequence: TGTGCCAGCAGCCAAGGCGGGAGCAATGAGCAGTTCTTC.

This clonotype occurred many times. The genes are TRBV10-3 and TRBJ1-2, with 9 bases that match TRBD1. Trimming removed 4 bases from V and 1 base from J; junction bases left unmatched: 4. Germline CDR1 reads ENHRY; CDR2 reads SYGVKD. This CDR3 contains 15 residues. CDR3 bases: TGTGCCATCAGTGGGACAGGGGCCATTAACTATGGCTACACCTTC. It translates to CAISGTGAINYGYTF.

This clonotype was picked up many times. The CDR3: CRGDALNTEAFF. The DNA of the CDR3 is TGCAGGGGGGACGCTCTGAACACTGAAGCTTTCTTT. V is TRBV20-1 and J is TRBJ1-1; possibly TRBD1 for D (5 bases). The germline V gene encodes CDR1 DFQATT and CDR2 SNEGSKA (reference sequence). This CDR3 is 12 amino acids long.

The chain recombines TRBV19 with TRBJ1-4; no reliable D call. CDR1 LNHDA and CDR2 SQIVND come from the germline V gene (reference sequence). Trimming cost V 7 bases and J 4 bases, with 13 bases left between them. The CDR3 is 14 amino acids. In DNA form, the CDR3 reads TGTGCCAGTACCCCCGGGAGGCGTAATGAAAAACTGTTTTTT. As protein: CASTPGRRNEKLFF.

This clonotype was recorded at least ten times. The V call is TRBV27, the J call TRBJ1-5; tentative D call: TRBD1 (5 bases). This CDR3 spans 15 amino acids. Trimming pared 1 base from V and 6 bases from J, leaving 13 bases between. CDR1 and CDR2 (germline): MNHEY, SMNVEV (reference sequence). Here the CDR3 DNA reads TGTGCCAGCAGTTTATGGTCGGGACCTGGTCAGCCCCAGCATTTT. Translated, it gives CASSLWSGPGQPQHF.

This clonotype was counted many times. The chain carries TRBV14 and TRBJ2-5; no clear D. From germline, CDR1 is SGHDN and CDR2 FVKESK. The length of the CDR3 is 13 residues. V was cut by 6 bases and J by 5 bases, with 13 bases left in between. CDR3 coding DNA: TGTGCCAGCAGTGCTTTAGGACGGGAGACCCAGTACTTC. Translating it yields CASSALGRETQYF.

This clonotype was detected many times. J is TRBJ2-3 and V is TRBV20-1, with no clear D. This CDR3 has 15 amino acids. Germline V gene lookup returns CDR1 DFQATT and CDR2 SNEGSKA (reference sequence). Trimming shortened V by 2 bases and J by 0 bases, and 12 bases separated the two germline ends. The CDR3 DNA sequence: TGCAGTGCTAGACCCCACCCCGGGAGCACAGATACGCAGTATTTT. This encodes CSARPHPGSTDTQYF.

This clonotype was seen many times. This chain uses TRBV5-1 with TRBJ2-2; D remains unclear. This CDR3 contains 13 residues. The V gene's germline CDR1 is SGHRS and CDR2 YFSETQ. V lost 3 bases and J lost 3, with 6 bases in between. The CDR3 DNA follows: TGCGCCAGCAGCTGGGAAGACACCGGGGAGCTGTTTTTT. It translates to CASSWEDTGELFF.

This clonotype was seen repeatedly, ten times or more. The J gene is TRBJ1-2, the V gene TRBV3-1; D is ambiguous. The germline V and J ends were trimmed by 1 base and 7 bases, with 19 bases remaining between them. The CDR3 extends over 16 amino acids. Germline lookup yields CDR1 LGHDT and CDR2 YNNKEL (reference sequence). The CDR3 sequence is CASSQGLGLSEGGYTF. The DNA for the CDR3 is TGTGCCAGCAGCCAAGGTTTGGGGTTATCAGAAGGTGGCTACACCTTC.

A remark on this clonotype: A much larger clone is a single base away; this may be a read error. This sequence joins TRBV20-1 and TRBJ1-6; unclear D gene. The CDR3 has 11 amino acids. Germline V gives CDR1 DFQATT, CDR2 SNEGSKA (reference sequence). CDR3 nucleotide sequence: TGCAGTGCTAGAGATATGAGGACCCTCAACTTT. Its protein product is CSARDMRTLNF.

This clonotype has ten or more counts. The chain joins TRBV5-1 to TRBJ2-7; no clear D. The CDR3 loop spans 14 amino acids. Germline V CDR1 and CDR2: SGHRS, YFSETQ. The V end lost 0 bases, the J end lost 3 bases, and 10 bases lay between the germline ends. CDR3 DNA: TGCGCCAGCAGCTTGGAGGAATCAATCTACGAGCAGTACTTC. As protein: CASSLEESIYEQYF.